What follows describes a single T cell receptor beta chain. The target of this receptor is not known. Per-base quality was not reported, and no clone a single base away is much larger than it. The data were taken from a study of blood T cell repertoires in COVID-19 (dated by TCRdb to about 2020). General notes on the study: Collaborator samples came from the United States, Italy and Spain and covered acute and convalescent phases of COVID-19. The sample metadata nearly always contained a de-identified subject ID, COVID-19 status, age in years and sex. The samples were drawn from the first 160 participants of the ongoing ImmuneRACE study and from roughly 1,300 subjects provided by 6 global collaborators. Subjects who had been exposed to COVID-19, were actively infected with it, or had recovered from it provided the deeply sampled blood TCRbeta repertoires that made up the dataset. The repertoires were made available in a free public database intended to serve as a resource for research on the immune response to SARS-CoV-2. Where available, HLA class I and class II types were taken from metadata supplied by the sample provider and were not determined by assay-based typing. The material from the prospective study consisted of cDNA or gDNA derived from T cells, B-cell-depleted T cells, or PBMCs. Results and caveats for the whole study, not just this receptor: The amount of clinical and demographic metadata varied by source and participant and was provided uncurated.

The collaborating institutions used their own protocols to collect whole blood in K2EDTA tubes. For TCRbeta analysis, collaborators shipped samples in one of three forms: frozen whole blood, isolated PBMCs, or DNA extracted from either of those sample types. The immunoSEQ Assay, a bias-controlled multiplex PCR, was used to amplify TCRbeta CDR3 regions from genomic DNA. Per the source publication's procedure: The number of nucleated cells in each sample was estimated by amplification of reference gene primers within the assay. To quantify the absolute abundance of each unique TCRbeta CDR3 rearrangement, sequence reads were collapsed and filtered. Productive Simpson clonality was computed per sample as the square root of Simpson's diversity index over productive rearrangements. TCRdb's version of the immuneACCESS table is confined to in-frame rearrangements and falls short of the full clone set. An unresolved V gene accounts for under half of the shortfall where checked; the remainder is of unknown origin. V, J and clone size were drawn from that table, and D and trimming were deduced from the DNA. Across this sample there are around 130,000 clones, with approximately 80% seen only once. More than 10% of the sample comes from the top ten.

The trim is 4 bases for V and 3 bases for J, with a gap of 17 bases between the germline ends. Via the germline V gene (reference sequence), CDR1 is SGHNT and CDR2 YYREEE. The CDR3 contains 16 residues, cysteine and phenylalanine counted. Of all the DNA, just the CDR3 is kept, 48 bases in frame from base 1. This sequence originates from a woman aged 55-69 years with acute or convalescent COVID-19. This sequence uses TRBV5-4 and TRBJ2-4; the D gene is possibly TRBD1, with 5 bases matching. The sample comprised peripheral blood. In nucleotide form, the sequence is TGTGCCAGCAGCACCCCACAGGAAGCGAGCAAAAACATTCAGTACTTC. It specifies CASSTPQEASKNIQYF.